Each of the 14 T cell receptor beta chains below was sequenced from the same sample in a study of response to subunit inactivated influenza vaccine. TCRdb itself ran the RT-PCR reads through MiXCR, one entry per CDR3 protein. The sample carries hundreds of thousands of distinct CDR3 sequences, around 15% recorded once. This specimen was PBMCs from blood, taken about 14 days before vaccination. These receptor sequences come from a man in his fifties or sixties who received an inactivated influenza vaccine.

This clonotype was observed a handful of times. The V and J genes are TRBV12-3 or TRBV12-4 and TRBJ2-7; D is uncertain. V was clipped by 1 base and J by 0 bases, with 7 bases between them. CDR3 length: 14 amino acids. This CDR3 reads CASSLVGFSYEQYF. In DNA form, the CDR3 reads TGTGCCAGCAGTTTAGTAGGATTCTCCTACGAGCAGTACTTC.

Details on this clonotype: An end of the junction differs from the germline gene, which may be a read error. The V and J genes are TRBV7-8 and TRBJ1-1; TRBD1 matches at 7 bases. CDR3 length: 17 amino acids. Germline V gene sequence: CDR1 SGHVS, CDR2 FQNEAQ. This CDR3 is CASGLSTGARINTEAFF. The CDR3, as DNA: TGTGCCAGCGGCTTATCCACAGGGGCCCGGATTAACACTGAAGCTTTCTTT.

The chain employs TRBV7-9 and TRBJ2-2; D might be TRBD1 (5 bases). This CDR3 region has 14 residues. The ends were cut back, 8 bases at V and 6 bases at J, with 16 bases in the middle. Germline V lookup: CDR1 SEHNR, CDR2 FQNEAQ (reference sequence). The DNA for the CDR3 is TGTGCCAGCCCCAGGGTTTCTTCGGCCGGGGAGCTGTTTTTT. Translated, it gives CASPRVSSAGELFF.

This clonotype was seen a handful of times. The DNA of the CDR3 is TGTGCCATCAGTGAAGGGGGAGAGGACGAGCAGTACTTC. Amino acids: CAISEGGEDEQYF. V gene TRBV10-3 combines with J gene TRBJ2-7, with D perhaps matching TRBD1 (6 bases). V lost 3 bases to trimming and J lost 5 bases, with 11 bases between them. CDR1 is ENHRY and CDR2 is SYGVKD in the germline V gene. This CDR3 spans 13 amino acids.

This clonotype was recorded many times. CDR3 in amino acids: CASSLGTAMNTEAFF. The CDR3 nucleotides are TGCGCCAGCAGCTTAGGAACAGCAATGAACACTGAAGCTTTCTTT. The chain combines TRBV5-1 with TRBJ1-1; D not resolved. CDR1 SGHRS and CDR2 YFSETQ come from the germline V gene. The CDR3 extends over 15 amino acids. V was cut by 2 bases and J by 0 bases, with 11 bases left in between. Variable domain in full (rest from reference TRBV5-1 and TRBJ1-1): KAGVTQTPRYLIKTRGQQVTLSCSPISGHRSVSWYQQTPGQGLQFLFEYFSETQRNKGNFPGRFSGRQFSNSRSEMNVSTLELGDSALYLCASSLGTAMNTEAFFGQGTRLTVV.

This clonotype was found many times. The chain employs TRBV29-1 and TRBJ2-6; no reliable D call. This CDR3 region has 13 residues. Trimming removed 6 bases at V and 0 bases at J, with 6 bases between. Germline V gives CDR1 SQVTM, CDR2 ANQGSEA. The CDR3 loop reads CSVGYSGANVLTF. The CDR3 coding sequence is TGCAGCGTCGGGTACTCTGGGGCCAACGTCCTGACTTTC. Full variable domain (rest looked up from reference TRBV29-1 and TRBJ2-6): SAVISQKPSRDICQRGTSLTIQCQVDSQVTMMFWYRQQPGQSLTLIATANQGSEATYESGFVIDKFPISRPNLTFSTLTVSNMSPEDSSIYLCSVGYSGANVLTFGAGSRLTVL.

The chain recombines TRBV11-2 with TRBJ2-3; 12 nucleotides match TRBD2. V was pared by 5 bases and J by 2 bases, with 5 bases of the junction left unmatched. The length of the CDR3 is 16 residues. In germline, CDR1 is SGHAT, CDR2 FQNNGV. Here the CDR3 DNA reads TGTGCCAGCAGCGAACTAGCGGGAGGCCCCACAGATACGCAGTATTTT. Translating it yields CASSELAGGPTDTQYF. Full variable domain (remainder filled in from reference TRBV11-2 and TRBJ2-3): EAGVAQSPRYKIIEKRQSVAFWCNPISGHATLYWYQQILGQGPKLLIQFQNNGVVDDSQLPKDRFSAERLKGVDSTLKIQPAKLEDSAVYLCASSELAGGPTDTQYFGPGTRLTVL.

This clonotype was counted a few times. V is TRBV4-1 and J is TRBJ1-2; tentatively, D is TRBD1 (6 bases). The germline gives CDR1 MGHRA, CDR2 YSYEKL. Trimming shortened V by 4 bases and J by 8 bases, and 20 bases separated the two germline ends. The CDR3 totals 15 residues. The CDR3 region has the DNA TGCGCCAGCAGCCTTAACAGGGAGCCCCTGTACGGCTACACCTTC. Translating gives CASSLNREPLYGYTF.

This clonotype showed up many times. CDR3 protein: CASSQDWDSGTGPDTQYF. Written as DNA, the CDR3 is TGCGCCAGCAGCCAAGATTGGGACTCCGGGACAGGGCCAGATACGCAGTATTTT. V usage is TRBV4-3 and J usage is TRBJ2-3; 9 bases agree with TRBD1. The trim removed 0 bases at V and 4 bases at J, leaving 11 bases unmatched. This CDR3 region has 18 residues. The germline gives CDR1 LGHNA, CDR2 YSLEER.

This clonotype was counted at least ten times. The rearrangement uses TRBV6-5 and TRBJ2-7; no firm D call. Germline V gives CDR1 MNHEY, CDR2 SVGAGI. The ends were cut back, 0 bases at V and 3 bases at J, with 12 bases in the middle. This CDR3 has 15 residues. The CDR3 sequence is CASSYSTGGLYEQYF. As DNA, the CDR3 is TGTGCCAGCAGTTACTCGACGGGTGGCCTCTACGAGCAGTACTTC.

This clonotype was counted between two and nine times. The chain combines TRBV4-2 with TRBJ2-1; maybe TRBD1 (5 bases). The CDR3 spans 15 residues. V lost 0 bases and J lost 3, with 9 bases in between. The germline V gene encodes CDR1 LGHNA and CDR2 YNFKEQ. The CDR3 DNA reads TGTGCCAGCAGCCAAGAATTCAGGGACTACAATGAGCAGTTCTTC. It yields the protein CASSQEFRDYNEQFF.

This rearrangement joins TRBV5-1 to TRBJ2-1, with 12 nucleotides matching TRBD1. V lost 4 bases and J lost 6; bases outside the gene matches: 8. Germline V gives CDR1 SGHRS, CDR2 YFSETQ. This CDR3 comprises 16 residues. The CDR3 coding sequence is TGCGCCAGCAGCCCGTATGGGACAGGGGGCCCCAATGAGCAGTTCTTC. It translates to CASSPYGTGGPNEQFF.

This clonotype occurred many times. J is TRBJ1-4 and V is TRBV7-2; D not resolved. Germline CDR1 reads SGHTA; CDR2 reads FQGNSA. V was clipped by 1 base and J by 8 bases, with 8 bases between them. The CDR3 contains 13 residues. Written as DNA, the CDR3 is TGTGCCAGCAGCTTAGGCCAGAGAGAAAAACTGTTTTTT. It is translated as CASSLGQREKLFF.

The V and J genes are TRBV12-3 or TRBV12-4 and TRBJ1-3; TRBD1 aligns across 10 bases. The CDR3 extends over 17 amino acids. Trimming at V came to 6 bases and at J to 0 bases, leaving 8 bases not matched to a gene. The DNA of the CDR3 is TGTGCCAGCAGGCGGGACAGGGGCCTTAGCTCTGGAAACACCATATATTTT. It is translated as CASRRDRGLSSGNTIYF.